The present TCR beta chain was sequenced within a study of long-term antiretroviral therapy in people with HIV. Study observations and caveats: Transplant donor controls retained higher diversity, though diversity increased after ART.

Survey level was the resolution at which the v3.0 immunoSEQ assay ran. The repertoire was sequenced with immunoSEQ multiplex PCR; TCRdb's copy has only in-frame clones and lacks some. Found here are 20,000 to 25,000 clones, around 83% of them singletons; the top ten hold approximately 5.5%. The CDR3 is 12 residues long. Trimming cost V 10 bases and J 5 bases, with 12 bases left between them. Germline assignment: CDR1 MNHEY and CDR2 SVGAGI. About this clone: Its antigen is not identified.

This TCR derives from a young man with HIV. The sample was unsorted PBMCs, taken 3 years after starting antiretroviral therapy. The rearrangement links TRBV6-5 to TRBJ2-1, with D possibly matching TRBD1 (5 bases). CDR3 DNA sequence: TGTGCCACCAGACCAGGGCACAATGAGCAGTTCTTC. Protein product: CATRPGHNEQFF.